One sample yielded the 9 T cell receptor beta chains listed below, sequenced in a study of regulatory T cells in long-lasting Graves disease. Assembly of TCR beta libraries relied on iRepertoire HTBI primers together with Arm-PCR of CDR3 regions. A single record per CDR3 protein comes from TCRdb applying MiXCR to the multiplex PCR reads. The data show 680,000 or so distinct CDR3 sequences, with roughly 15% seen just once and 18% held by the top ten. As for time point: newly diagnosed GD, antithyroid drugs for less than 3 months. RNA from PBMCs was the source of the TCR library. These same records also appear under a second study, on T cells in Graves' hyperthyroidism and ophthalmopathy.

Sequencing was performed on peripheral blood mononuclear cells (PBMCs), taken at new diagnosis, from a patient treated with antithyroid drugs. These receptors all stem from a woman aged 25-40 years with Graves disease.

This rearrangement joins TRBV28 to TRBJ2-7, with D perhaps matching TRBD1 or TRBD2 (6 bases each). V lost 4 bases to trimming and J lost 9 bases, with 19 bases between them. The CDR3 is made up of 14 amino acids. Germline V gives CDR1 MDHEN, CDR2 SYDVKM. The chain's CDR3 is CASSSPRGGDGQYF. The CDR3 nucleotides read TGTGCCAGCAGTTCACCCAGGGGAGGCGACGGGCAGTACTTC.

This clonotype was counted ten times or more. V is TRBV28 and J is TRBJ2-7; no firm D call. Trimming took 11 bases from V and 2 from J, leaving 19 bases between them. Germline loops: CDR1 MDHEN, CDR2 SYDVKM. CDR3 size: 14 residues. This CDR3 reads CAARVAASTYEQYF. CDR3 in DNA: TGTGCCGCTCGTGTCGCCGCGTCAACCTACGAGCAGTACTTC.

The sample holds a few counts of this clonotype. The chain joins TRBV5-1 to TRBJ2-7; D assignment may be TRBD1 or TRBD2 (5 bases each). Germline CDR1 reads SGHRS; CDR2 reads YFSETQ. The CDR3 loop spans 14 amino acids. V dropped 5 bases and J dropped 3 bases, with 15 bases sitting between them. CDR3 coding DNA: TGCGCCAGCAGTCGGCAGGGAGAGGTCTACGAGCAGTACTTC. Translation gives CASSRQGEVYEQYF.

Turning to this clonotype: The CDR3 ends on some other residue instead of the conserved phenylalanine or tryptophan, so this is likely a read error. V is TRBV7-9 and J is TRBJ1-1, with D maybe TRBD1 (5 bases). Germline CDR1 is SEHNR and CDR2 is FQNEAQ (reference sequence). The CDR3 length is 15 residues. Trimming cost V 5 bases and J 0 bases, with 13 bases left between them. CDR3 loop: CASSRENRLNTEAFL. For the CDR3, the DNA is TGTGCCAGCAGCCGAGAAAACAGGTTGAACACTGAAGCTTTCCTT.

This clonotype has a count of ten or more. The gene calls are TRBV12-3 or TRBV12-4 and TRBJ2-2; 10 bases map to TRBD2. Trimming removed 3 bases from V and 8 bases from J; junction bases left unmatched: 6. CDR3 length: 15 amino acids. In DNA form, the CDR3 reads TGTGCCAGCAGTTTTTCACCTAGCGGGAGAGGGGAGCTGTTTTTT. Amino acid sequence: CASSFSPSGRGELFF.

This chain joins TRBV28 and TRBJ1-4, with D possibly TRBD1 on 5 matching bases. There are 16 residues in the CDR3. Trimming took 6 bases from V and 5 from J, leaving 19 bases between them. The germline V gene encodes CDR1 MDHEN and CDR2 SYDVKM. CDR3 bases: TGTGCCAGCAGCCCTATCTTGGGGGGACTGAATGAAAAACTGTTTTTT. It yields the protein CASSPILGGLNEKLFF.

This clonotype was detected ten times or more. This chain connects TRBV11-2 to TRBJ2-7; D uncertain. In germline, CDR1 is SGHAT, CDR2 FQNNGV. This CDR3 comprises 15 residues. The V gene lost 4 bases and the J gene lost 4 bases, with 17 bases spanning the gap. In DNA form, the CDR3 reads TGTGCCAGCAGCTCGAAGGGTGCAGGACCTTACGAGCAGTACTTC. Residues: CASSSKGAGPYEQYF.

This clonotype has a handful of counts. The V gene is TRBV28, the J gene TRBJ2-2, with 9 bases aligning to TRBD1. Trimming removed 5 bases from V and 4 bases from J; junction bases left unmatched: 8. The CDR3 is 16 amino acids. Germline-derived CDR1 and CDR2 are MDHEN and SYDVKM. The CDR3, as DNA: TGTGCCAGCAGTCGGACAGGGGATAGCCGCACCGGGGAGCTGTTTTTT. It is translated as CASSRTGDSRTGELFF. The full variable domain, its missing parts supplied by reference TRBV28 and TRBJ2-2, is DVKVTQSSRYLVKRTGEKVFLECVQDMDHENMFWYRQDPGLGLRLIYFSYDVKMKEKGDIPEGYSVSREKKERFSLILESASTNQTSMYLCASSRTGDSRTGELFFGEGSRLTVL.

This clonotype was seen many times. The genes are TRBV6-5 and TRBJ1-2; D is unresolved. V lost 0 bases and J 0 bases, leaving 11 bases between the germline ends. This CDR3 is 16 amino acids long. The V gene's germline CDR1 is MNHEY and CDR2 SVGAGI. DNA for the CDR3: TGTGCCAGCAGTTACTCGATTCTGGAAGCTAACTATGGCTACACCTTC. Its protein product is CASSYSILEANYGYTF.